A selection of T cell receptor beta chains follows, all from one sample in a study of CD8+ T cells in alopecia areata. Assay used: immunoSEQ multiplex PCR; TCRdb lists only in-frame clones, some missing. The table lists under 40,000 clones, 55% of them singletons. Sample: NKG2D-high CD8+ T cells sorted from blood. The receptors shown here come from a human donor with alopecia areata. Each CDR3 is given with its conserved first and last residue. Each record gives: J gene, V gene, CDR3 length, D gene, clone size, CDR3 DNA, CDR3 protein. D genes are given only for firm matches. Size tells how often a clone was seen (once, few, many) or the class of an expanded clone, and some rows leave it out.

>TRBJ2-1|TRBV9|16|TRBD2|-
TGTGCCAGCAGCGTAGTGGGTAGCGGGAGGTTCGGTGAGCAGTTCTTC
CASSVVGSGRFGEQFF
>TRBJ1-3|TRBV4-3|21|-|medium-sized
TGCGCCAGCAGCCAAGATCGTCCGGGTTCCCAACATCTTTACTCTGGAAACACCATATATTTT
CASSQDRPGSQHLYSGNTIYF
>TRBJ2-3|TRBV10-3|15|-|few
TGTGCCATCAGTGAGGGTGAAGGGGGCACAGATACGCAGTATTTT
CAISEGEGGTDTQYF
>TRBJ2-3|TRBV19|15|TRBD2|-
TGTGCCAGTAGTTCGGCGGGGGGCCCGAGGGATACGCAGTATTTT
CASSSAGGPRDTQYF
>TRBJ2-1|TRBV29-1|13|-|few
TGCAGCGCTGAAGGGGGATCCTACAATGAGCAGTTCTTC
CSAEGGSYNEQFF
>TRBJ2-1|TRBV2|16|-|-
TGTGCCAGCAGTGAAGGCCCCGCGGCCCCCTACAATGAGCAGTTCTTC
CASSEGPAAPYNEQFF
>TRBJ2-1|TRBV6-5|12|-|-
TGTGCCACGGGTGGCTCCTACAATGAGCAGTTCTTC
CATGGSYNEQFF
>TRBJ2-2|TRBV19|11|-|-
TGTGCCAGTAGTATATCCGGGGAGCTGTTTTTT
CASSISGELFF
>TRBJ2-7|TRBV11-2|14|-|-
TGTGCCAGCAGCTTAGTGGACGGATCCTACGAGCAGTACTTC
CASSLVDGSYEQYF
>TRBJ2-3|TRBV14|18|-|-
TGTGCCAGCAGCCCCCGGGAGGGACAGGGCTTATCCACAGATACGCAGTATTTT
CASSPREGQGLSTDTQYF
>TRBJ2-4|TRBV6-5|14|TRBD2|-
TGTGCCAGCAGTTACGGGATAGCGGGGGGCATTCAGTACTTC
CASSYGIAGGIQYF
>TRBJ1-1|TRBV27|13|TRBD1|-
TGTGCCAGCAAGGCAGGGGGATACACTGAAGCTTTCTTT
CASKAGGYTEAFF
>TRBJ1-1|TRBV19|15|-|-
TGTGCCAGTAGTATAGTCGGTATGAGGGGCACTGAAGCTTTCTTT
CASSIVGMRGTEAFF
>TRBJ1-1|TRBV29-1|16|-|-
TGCAGCGTGGAACTGGTGTTAGCGGGCCTGAACACTGAAGCTTTCTTT
CSVELVLAGLNTEAFF
>TRBJ2-7|TRBV7-2|14|TRBD1|-
TGTGCCAGCAGCCACTTGACAGGGACCTACGAGCAGTACTTC
CASSHLTGTYEQYF
>TRBJ1-5|TRBV28|15|-|-
TGTGCCAGCAGTTTATCGGACACCTGGGGAGAGCCCCAGCATTTT
CASSLSDTWGEPQHF
>TRBJ2-7|TRBV6-5|16|-|-
TGTGCCAGCAGTTACATAGGTGGCCGAAGTTCCTACGAGCAGTACTTC
CASSYIGGRSSYEQYF
>TRBJ1-1|TRBV7-3|13|-|-
TGTGCCAGCAGCTTAAACGGGGGGTTTGAAGCTTTCTTT
CASSLNGGFEAFF
>TRBJ1-1|TRBV14|15|-|few
TGTGCCAGCAGCCAAGAGCTCGAGGGGAGTACTGAAGCTTTCTTT
CASSQELEGSTEAFF
>TRBJ1-1|TRBV27|14|-|-
TGTGCCAGCAGTTTATCGATGGCATCCGGTGAAGCTTTCTTT
CASSLSMASGEAFF
>TRBJ1-2|TRBV4-1|13|-|-
TGCGCCAGCACCCGGAGTCAGCAGGGGGGCTACACCTTC
CASTRSQQGGYTF
>TRBJ1-2|TRBV2|16|-|-
TGTGCCAGCAGTAGGGAGGCGTCCGGGGACTGGTATGGCTACACCTTC
CASSREASGDWYGYTF
>TRBJ2-3|TRBV2|12|-|-
TGTGCCAGCATAGAGGGAAGGGATACGCAGTATTTT
CASIEGRDTQYF
>TRBJ2-7|TRBV7-2|14|TRBD1|-
TGTGCCAGCAGCCAGGGGGACGACCGGAGAGAGCAGTACTTC
CASSQGDDRREQYF
>TRBJ2-3|TRBV7-6|15|TRBD2|-
TGTGCCAGCAGCGTTAGCGGGGGGGCGACAGATACGCAGTATTTT
CASSVSGGATDTQYF
>TRBJ2-5|TRBV28|15|TRBD2|-
TGTGCCAGCAGTTTAAGACTAGCGACTATGGAGACCCAGTACTTC
CASSLRLATMETQYF
>TRBJ2-2|TRBV4-3|18|TRBD2|-
TGCGCCAGCAGCCAAGTAGCGGGGGCCGACGAGAGCACCGGGGAGCTGTTTTTT
CASSQVAGADESTGELFF
>TRBJ2-6|TRBV5-1|18|-|-
TGCGCCAGCAGCTTGGCCGAAATAGGGGGCTCTGGGGCCAACGTCCTGACTTTC
CASSLAEIGGSGANVLTF
>TRBJ2-5|TRBV4-3|17|-|-
TGCGCCAGCAGCCAAGATCGGAGGGGTCCCTTTCAAGAGACCCAGTACTTC
CASSQDRRGPFQETQYF
>TRBJ1-1|TRBV6-5|13|-|-
TGTGCCAGCAGTTACGAAGGAAACACTGAAGCTTTCTTT
CASSYEGNTEAFF
>TRBJ1-1|TRBV2|13|-|-
TGTGCCAGCAACCCCCTCGTAGGTTCTGAAGCTTTCTTT
CASNPLVGSEAFF
>TRBJ2-7|TRBV7-2|15|-|few
TGTGCCAGCAGCTCGGTAGCGGAGGGGCTACGACAGCAGTACTTC
CASSSVAEGLRQQYF
>TRBJ1-2|TRBV4-1|13|-|-
TGCGCCAGCAGCCAAGATTCGGATTATGGCTACACCTTC
CASSQDSDYGYTF
>TRBJ1-1|TRBV28|15|-|-
TGTGCCAGCAGTTTGTTGTTGCGGGAACGTTACGGAGCTTTCTTT
CASSLLLRERYGAFF
>TRBJ1-2|TRBV7-9|15|-|-
TGTGCCAGCAGCCCCCCAGGGGAGGCTAACTATGGCTACACCTTC
CASSPPGEANYGYTF
>TRBJ2-1|TRBV2|13|-|-
TGTGCCAGCAGAGATGGACCCAACAATGAGCAGTTCTTC
CASRDGPNNEQFF
>TRBJ2-7|TRBV11-2|15|-|few
TGTGCCAGCAGCTCCAGCGTGGGAATAACCTACGAGCAGTACTTC
CASSSSVGITYEQYF
>TRBJ1-5|TRBV30|14|TRBD1|-
TGTGCCTGGAGTTCGTACAGGGGAGGTCAGCCCCAGCATTTT
CAWSSYRGGQPQHF
>TRBJ2-5|TRBV7-6|13|-|medium-sized
TGTGCCAGCAGCTTAGCGCGGCAGGAGACCCAGTACTTC
CASSLARQETQYF
>TRBJ2-3|TRBV4-1|14|-|many
TGCGCCAGCAGCCAAGCAGCAGGGACAGATACGCAGTATTTT
CASSQAAGTDTQYF
>TRBJ1-5|TRBV28|13|TRBD1|-
TGTGCCAGCAGTTTGACAGGGCGGCAGCCCCAGCATTTT
CASSLTGRQPQHF
>TRBJ2-6|TRBV7-2|18|TRBD2|-
TGTGCCAGGGCTGTTAGACTAGCGGGAAACTCTGGGGCCAACGTCCTGACTTTC
CARAVRLAGNSGANVLTF
>TRBJ2-1|TRBV9|14|-|-
TGTGCCAGCAGTCTAAGGCGTGTCGACAATGAGCAGTTCTTC
CASSLRRVDNEQFF